This T cell receptor (beta chain) originates from a study of a mutant IDH1 vaccine in newly diagnosed glioma (dated by TCRdb to 2020 to 2023). Regarding the research as a whole: The approximately 32 treated patients were approximately 60% male and about 38% female, with a mean age of around 40 years. Prior to enrollment, standard therapy consisting of radiotherapy alone, temozolomide alone, or radiochemotherapy with temozolomide had been administered to patients, with the combination being received by most patients. Peripheral blood samples were drawn at six visits, namely V03 (baseline), V05, V07, V10, V12 and V13. Longitudinal TCRB deep sequencing was done for 25 treated patients, wherever samples were available for exploratory analyses. What the authors observed across the whole study: Vaccine-induced immune responses across multiple MHC alleles were detected in 93.3% of patients. The authors noted that analyses of patient blood samples could not be reproduced because of sample limitations. Availability determined which PBMC samples were chosen for TCRB deep sequencing. Pseudoprogression appeared unrelated to alterations in the top peripheral T cell clonotypes detected by TCRB sequencing.

The label giving this sample's time point can be read as: baseline, week 1 (first vaccination visit). The intended sense of this specimen's treatment or condition label: pre-vaccination baseline after standard-of-care therapy. The donors had newly diagnosed IDH1-mutant astrocytomas of WHO grade 3 or 4 that showed loss of nuclear ATRX. The samples were drawn from NOA16, a multicentre, single-arm, open-label phase I trial in Germany that tested a mutant IDH1 peptide vaccine in humans for the first time. Visit V03 blood draws served as the baseline sample for immunogenicity testing. The DNeasy Blood and Tissue Kit was used to extract genomic DNA from EDTA blood for TCRB sequencing. Of note for this clone: Its cognate antigen has yet to be identified. Qualities for individual bases were not recorded, and no much larger clone is one base off.

Libraries were prepared through the immunoSEQ multiplex PCR assay. The hsTCRB Kit was used according to the manufacturer's protocol to amplify rearranged TCR beta chain sequences. An Illumina MiSeq was used to sequence the TCRB libraries. The authors' analysis ran thus. The proprietary platform of the kit vendor was used for demultiplexing, trimming and gene mapping. What TCRdb holds here is the immuneACCESS table cut down to in-frame rearrangements. Part of the clones is not present; checked against another copy, under half of the missing clones reflect an unresolved V gene, and the others are unexplained. The V and J calls and clone size come from that table; D and trimming were worked out from the DNA. The sample table shows 90,000 to 100,000 clones, and roughly 90% are seen once. The biggest ten clones account for approximately 0.6% of the sample. The receptor's source is a woman aged 50 to 60 with glioma. Specimen: PBMCs, collected from a glioma patient treated with radiotherapy, temozolomide or both.

The CDR3 reads as follows: CASSAAGTMNTEAFF. The DNA sequence reads TGTGCCAGTAGTGCCGCCGGGACTATGAACACTGAAGCTTTCTTT. The V gene is TRBV19 and the J gene is TRBJ1-1; a tentative D call is TRBD1 (5 bases match). Trimming takes 5 bases from V and 0 bases from J, and the germline ends sit 13 bases apart. In the germline V gene (reference sequence), CDR1 corresponds to LNHDA and CDR2 to SQIVND. The CDR3, from cysteine to phenylalanine, totals 15 residues. Here the CDR3 DNA is all that survives: 45 bases in frame from base 1. Full variable domain (CDR3 extended with the reference TRBV19 and TRBJ1-1 proteins): DGGITQSPKYLFRKEGQNVTLSCEQNLNHDAMYWYRQDPGQGLRLIYYSQIVNDFQKGDIAEGYSVSREKKESFPLTVTSAQKNPTAFYLCASSAAGTMNTEAFFGQGTRLTVV.